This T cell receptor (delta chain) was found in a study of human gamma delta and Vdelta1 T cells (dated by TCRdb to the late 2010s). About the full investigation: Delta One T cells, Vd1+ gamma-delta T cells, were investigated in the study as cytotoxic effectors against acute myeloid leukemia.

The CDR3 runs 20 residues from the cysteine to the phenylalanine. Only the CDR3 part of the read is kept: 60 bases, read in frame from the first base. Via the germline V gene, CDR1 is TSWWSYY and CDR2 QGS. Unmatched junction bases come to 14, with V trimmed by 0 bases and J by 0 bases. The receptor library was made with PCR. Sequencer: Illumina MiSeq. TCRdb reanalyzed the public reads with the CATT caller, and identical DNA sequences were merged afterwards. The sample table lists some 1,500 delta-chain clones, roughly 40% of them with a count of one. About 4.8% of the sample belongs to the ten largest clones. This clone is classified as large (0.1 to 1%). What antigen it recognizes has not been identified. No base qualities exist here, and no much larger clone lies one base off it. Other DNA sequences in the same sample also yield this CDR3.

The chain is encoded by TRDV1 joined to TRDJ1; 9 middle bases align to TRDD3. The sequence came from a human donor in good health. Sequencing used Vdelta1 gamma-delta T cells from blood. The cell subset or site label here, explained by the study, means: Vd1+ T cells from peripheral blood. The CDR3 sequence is CALGELATTGGNQYTDKLIF. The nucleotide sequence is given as TGTGCTCTTGGGGAACTTGCGACTACTGGGGGAAACCAGTACACCGATAAACTCATCTTT.